This T cell receptor beta chain was retrieved from a study of cytomegalovirus exposure and HLA in healthy donors. In the PCR, 60 Vbeta and 13 Jbeta primers were used. The assay was immunoSEQ multiplex PCR, and TCRdb's table has in-frame clones only and misses some. The sample includes tens of thousands of clones, around 86% of them seen just once. CDR1 and CDR2 (germline): LNHDA, SQIVND (reference sequence). The CDR3 length is 17 residues. The ends were cut back, 1 base at V and 0 bases at J, with 10 bases in the middle. This clone was seen just once. The antigen remains unidentified. Study-wide points: Follow-up analysis seemed to connect common viral pathogens with several of the most significant clusters identified.

The receptor comes from a man aged 25 to 40 in good health and CMV-seropositive. Sequencing used PBMCs. This chain connects TRBV19 to TRBJ2-6; D is uncertain. CDR3 in DNA: TGTGCCAGTAGTATAGCCATCTATAGCTCTGGGGCCAACGTCCTGACTTTC. The encoded protein is CASSIAIYSSGANVLTF. Using reference TRBV19 and TRBJ2-6 for the parts outside the CDR3, the full variable domain is DGGITQSPKYLFRKEGQNVTLSCEQNLNHDAMYWYRQDPGQGLRLIYYSQIVNDFQKGDIAEGYSVSREKKESFPLTVTSAQKNPTAFYLCASSIAIYSSGANVLTFGAGSRLTVL.